A selection of T cell receptor beta chains follows, all from one sample in a study of blood T cells in healthy people across ages. TCRdb reprocessed the 5' RACE reads via MiXCR and lists one record per CDR3 protein. Here the sample spans some 930,000 distinct CDR3 sequences, just under 30% being singletons. These sequences were also reported in another study, on T cells of mothers and their children.

The source material was blood. The receptors originated from a woman aged 40 to 49 in good health. The CDR3 runs from the conserved cysteine through the conserved F or W. The D gene is left open where the match is weak. A row's size may be missing; if present it is once, few, many or a size class.

d_gene: -; j_gene: TRBJ2-1; abundance: -; v_gene: TRBV7-2; len: 12; CDR3nt: TGTGCCAGCAGCCCGGGGGCGGAACCCCAGTTCTTC; CDR3aa: CASSPGAEPQFF
d_gene: -; j_gene: TRBJ2-7; abundance: few; v_gene: TRBV4-3; len: 14; CDR3nt: TGCGCCAGCAGCCAAGATACAGGGAGGTACGAGCAGTACTTC; CDR3aa: CASSQDTGRYEQYF
d_gene: TRBD2; j_gene: TRBJ2-1; abundance: few; v_gene: TRBV3-1; len: 16; CDR3nt: TGTGCCAGCAGCCAGACTAGCGCAAGCTCCTACAATGAGCAGTTCTTC; CDR3aa: CASSQTSASSYNEQFF
d_gene: TRBD2; j_gene: TRBJ2-5; abundance: -; v_gene: TRBV20-1; len: 16; CDR3nt: TGCAGTGCTAGAGCGGCGGGGGGGCTTTCCCAACAGACCCAGTACTTC; CDR3aa: CSARAAGGLSQQTQYF
d_gene: -; j_gene: TRBJ1-4; abundance: few; v_gene: TRBV29-1; len: 14; CDR3nt: TGCAGCGTTGGCCTGGCCTCAACTAATGAAAAACTGTTTTTT; CDR3aa: CSVGLASTNEKLFF
d_gene: -; j_gene: TRBJ1-5; abundance: -; v_gene: TRBV7-9; len: 16; CDR3nt: TGTGCCAGCAGCTTAGAAAGTGGCGGAGGCAATCAGCCCCAGCATTTT; CDR3aa: CASSLESGGGNQPQHF
d_gene: -; j_gene: TRBJ2-5; abundance: -; v_gene: TRBV20-1; len: 14; CDR3nt: TGCAGTGCTAGTTTACGGGGGCTCCACAATGAGCAGTACTTC; CDR3aa: CSASLRGLHNEQYF
d_gene: -; j_gene: TRBJ1-1; abundance: few; v_gene: TRBV6-5; len: 16; CDR3nt: TGTGCCAGCAGTTACACCTTCGTAAGGTCGGGACGGGACGCTTTCTTT; CDR3aa: CASSYTFVRSGRDAFF
d_gene: -; j_gene: TRBJ2-2; abundance: -; v_gene: TRBV5-1; len: 16; CDR3nt: TGCGCCAGCAGCTTGGGGGACGGCGCGAACACCGGGGAGCTGTTTTTT; CDR3aa: CASSLGDGANTGELFF
d_gene: -; j_gene: TRBJ2-7; abundance: many; v_gene: TRBV7-6; len: 14; CDR3nt: TGTGCCACTTCCCGGGGGACATTAGACTACGAGCAGTACTTC; CDR3aa: CATSRGTLDYEQYF
d_gene: -; j_gene: TRBJ2-4; abundance: many; v_gene: TRBV6-5; len: 14; CDR3nt: TGTGCCAGCACTTCAAATCAGGGGAAAAACATTCAGTACTTC; CDR3aa: CASTSNQGKNIQYF
d_gene: TRBD2; j_gene: TRBJ2-1; abundance: few; v_gene: TRBV2; len: 14; CDR3nt: TGTGCCGGATCCCTAGCGGGGGGGCGGGGTGAGCAGTTCTTC; CDR3aa: CAGSLAGGRGEQFF
d_gene: TRBD1; j_gene: TRBJ2-5; abundance: few; v_gene: TRBV18; len: 15; CDR3nt: TGTGCCAGCTCGATGGCGACAGGGGTGGGAGAGACCCAGTACTTC; CDR3aa: CASSMATGVGETQYF
d_gene: -; j_gene: TRBJ2-3; abundance: -; v_gene: TRBV11-2; len: 17; CDR3nt: TGTGCCAGCAGCTTACCCCAATATGGCAGGGGTAGAGATACGCAGTATTTT; CDR3aa: CASSLPQYGRGRDTQYF
d_gene: -; j_gene: TRBJ1-1; abundance: many; v_gene: TRBV7-2; len: 14; CDR3nt: TGTGCCAGCAGCCCGCGGGGCCGTGTCGCTGAAGCTTTCTTT; CDR3aa: CASSPRGRVAEAFF
d_gene: -; j_gene: TRBJ2-1; abundance: many; v_gene: TRBV3-1; len: 12; CDR3nt: TGTGCCAGCAGCCCCCAGGACTACCAGCAGTTCTTC; CDR3aa: CASSPQDYQQFF
d_gene: -; j_gene: TRBJ2-5; abundance: many; v_gene: TRBV28; len: 13; CDR3nt: TGTGCCAGCAGTTTCGTGGGGAAAGAGACCCAGTACTTC; CDR3aa: CASSFVGKETQYF
d_gene: TRBD1; j_gene: TRBJ1-2; abundance: -; v_gene: TRBV4-3; len: 14; CDR3nt: TGCGCCAGCAGCCCAGACAGGGTTTCGGCAGGCTACACCTTC; CDR3aa: CASSPDRVSAGYTF
d_gene: -; j_gene: TRBJ1-2; abundance: many; v_gene: TRBV28; len: 13; CDR3nt: TGTGCCAGCAGGTCCCCACCACGCGGGGGCTACACCTTC; CDR3aa: CASRSPPRGGYTF
d_gene: -; j_gene: TRBJ1-3; abundance: -; v_gene: TRBV21-1; len: 21; CDR3nt: TGTGCCGGCAACCCCCGCCCGGGACAGGGGCCCTTCTGTTCCTCTGGAAACACCATATATTTT; CDR3aa: CAGNPRPGQGPFCSSGNTIYF
d_gene: -; j_gene: TRBJ2-1; abundance: -; v_gene: TRBV12-5; len: 14; CDR3nt: TGTGCTAGTGGGCAGGGGGGTTCCTGCAATGAGCAGTTCTTC; CDR3aa: CASGQGGSCNEQFF
d_gene: -; j_gene: TRBJ2-1; abundance: -; v_gene: TRBV24-1; len: 15; CDR3nt: TGTACCACCAGTGCCTGGGGCAGTTCCTACAATGAGCAGTTCTTC; CDR3aa: CTTSAWGSSYNEQFF
d_gene: -; j_gene: TRBJ2-1; abundance: many; v_gene: TRBV20-1; len: 14; CDR3nt: TGCAGTGCTAGATTCGGGGGTAGCGACGGTGAGCAGTTCTTC; CDR3aa: CSARFGGSDGEQFF
d_gene: -; j_gene: TRBJ1-1; abundance: -; v_gene: TRBV4-1; len: 18; CDR3nt: TGCGCCAGCAGCCAAGAATCGAGGACCAGCCTCGTAGGCACTGAAGCTTTCTTT; CDR3aa: CASSQESRTSLVGTEAFF
d_gene: TRBD1; j_gene: TRBJ1-2; abundance: -; v_gene: TRBV20-1; len: 14; CDR3nt: TGCAGTGCTAGAGATTCGACAGGGGGCCTCGGCTACACCTTC; CDR3aa: CSARDSTGGLGYTF
d_gene: TRBD1; j_gene: TRBJ1-5; abundance: -; v_gene: TRBV5-8; len: 15; CDR3nt: TGTGCCAGCAGCTTCGGGGACAGGCAAATCGAGCCCCAGCATTTT; CDR3aa: CASSFGDRQIEPQHF
d_gene: -; j_gene: TRBJ1-6; abundance: many; v_gene: TRBV27; len: 16; CDR3nt: TGTGCCAGCAGTTTATCTCGTACGGTCCCCAATTCACCCCTCCACTTT; CDR3aa: CASSLSRTVPNSPLHF
d_gene: TRBD1; j_gene: TRBJ2-6; abundance: few; v_gene: TRBV6-2/TRBV6-3; len: 16; CDR3nt: TGTGCCGGCAGGCGCGGGGACAGGGCTGGGGCCAACGTCCTGACTTTC; CDR3aa: CAGRRGDRAGANVLTF
d_gene: TRBD2; j_gene: TRBJ2-3; abundance: -; v_gene: TRBV4-3; len: 19; CDR3nt: TGCGCCAGCAGCCATGCCATAGATGGGGGGCTAGCGGGAGATGGTACGCAGTATTTT; CDR3aa: CASSHAIDGGLAGDGTQYF
d_gene: -; j_gene: TRBJ2-5; abundance: -; v_gene: TRBV9; len: 14; CDR3nt: TGTGCCAGCAGCGGGGGGACATTTCTGAAGACCCAGTACTTC; CDR3aa: CASSGGTFLKTQYF
d_gene: -; j_gene: TRBJ2-1; abundance: few; v_gene: TRBV24-1; len: 12; CDR3nt: TGTGCCACCAGTGCCTTAGGGAATGAGCAGTTCTTC; CDR3aa: CATSALGNEQFF
d_gene: -; j_gene: TRBJ2-1; abundance: -; v_gene: TRBV7-3; len: 15; CDR3nt: TGTGCCAGCAGCTTCACAGGACTAACGGCCGATGAGCAGTTCTTC; CDR3aa: CASSFTGLTADEQFF
d_gene: -; j_gene: TRBJ1-1; abundance: -; v_gene: TRBV28; len: 14; CDR3nt: TGTGCCAGCAGTTTCCGGGGGGTAATGGGTGAAGCTTTCTTT; CDR3aa: CASSFRGVMGEAFF
d_gene: -; j_gene: TRBJ1-2; abundance: -; v_gene: TRBV29-1; len: 11; CDR3nt: TGCAGCGTTGCAGGGGTTAGCGGCTACACCTTC; CDR3aa: CSVAGVSGYTF
d_gene: TRBD2; j_gene: TRBJ2-1; abundance: -; v_gene: TRBV7-2; len: 15; CDR3nt: TGTGCCAGCAGACGGACTAGCGCTTTGGGCAATGAGCAGTTCTTC; CDR3aa: CASRRTSALGNEQFF
d_gene: -; j_gene: TRBJ2-7; abundance: few; v_gene: TRBV2; len: 14; CDR3nt: TGTGCCAGCAGTAGGAACAGCGTGACCTACGAGCAGTACTTC; CDR3aa: CASSRNSVTYEQYF
d_gene: -; j_gene: TRBJ1-2; abundance: few; v_gene: TRBV5-8; len: 15; CDR3nt: TGTGCCAGCAGCTCGGCGGGCAGCCTTTACTATGGCTACACCTTC; CDR3aa: CASSSAGSLYYGYTF
d_gene: -; j_gene: TRBJ2-3; abundance: -; v_gene: TRBV5-1; len: 14; CDR3nt: TGCGCCAGCAGCTTTCAGCTTAGCACAGATACGCAGTATTTT; CDR3aa: CASSFQLSTDTQYF
d_gene: TRBD2; j_gene: TRBJ2-1; abundance: -; v_gene: TRBV5-1; len: 18; CDR3nt: TGCGCCAGCAGCTCCGGGACTAGCGGCTTGAGCTCCTACAATGAGCAGTTCTTC; CDR3aa: CASSSGTSGLSSYNEQFF
d_gene: -; j_gene: TRBJ2-4; abundance: few; v_gene: TRBV2; len: 21; CDR3nt: TGTGCCAGCAGACCCCGGCGGGCTCCTAGCACCGGCAGACTAGCCAAAAACATTCAGTACTTC; CDR3aa: CASRPRRAPSTGRLAKNIQYF
d_gene: TRBD2; j_gene: TRBJ2-1; abundance: few; v_gene: TRBV5-1; len: 15; CDR3nt: TGCGCCAGCAGCTTCACGGGGGGGCCGGTAAATGAGCAGTTCTTC; CDR3aa: CASSFTGGPVNEQFF
d_gene: -; j_gene: TRBJ1-2; abundance: few; v_gene: TRBV29-1; len: 12; CDR3nt: TGCAGCGGGACCGGAATCGGCTATGGCTACACCTTC; CDR3aa: CSGTGIGYGYTF
d_gene: -; j_gene: TRBJ1-4; abundance: few; v_gene: TRBV7-6; len: 14; CDR3nt: TGTGCCAGCAGCTCCCGGCCTGGGATTGAAAAACTGTTTTTT; CDR3aa: CASSSRPGIEKLFF
d_gene: TRBD1; j_gene: TRBJ1-2; abundance: many; v_gene: TRBV5-5; len: 14; CDR3nt: TGTGCCAGCAGCTCTACAGGGGGAGCAGTTGGCTACACCTTC; CDR3aa: CASSSTGGAVGYTF
d_gene: -; j_gene: TRBJ2-1; abundance: few; v_gene: TRBV4-1; len: 16; CDR3nt: TGCGCCAGCAGCTATAGGGCCCAGGACAGCTACAATGAGCAGTTCTTC; CDR3aa: CASSYRAQDSYNEQFF
d_gene: -; j_gene: TRBJ1-2; abundance: -; v_gene: TRBV29-1; len: 12; CDR3nt: TGCAGCGTTGAATTTTGGGGGGGTGGCTACACCTTC; CDR3aa: CSVEFWGGGYTF
d_gene: -; j_gene: TRBJ2-5; abundance: many; v_gene: TRBV7-8; len: 17; CDR3nt: TGTGCCAGCAGCTTAAGGGGTCCCTGGAGGGCGGGAGAGACCCAGTACTTC; CDR3aa: CASSLRGPWRAGETQYF
d_gene: -; j_gene: TRBJ1-2; abundance: -; v_gene: TRBV29-1; len: 14; CDR3nt: TGCAGCGGAAAACCAGAGGGGTCGGACTATGGCTACACCTTC; CDR3aa: CSGKPEGSDYGYTF
d_gene: -; j_gene: TRBJ2-3; abundance: -; v_gene: TRBV4-1; len: 13; CDR3nt: TGCGCCAGCAGCCAAGGGGAGGCGGCGGGGCAGTATTTT; CDR3aa: CASSQGEAAGQYF
d_gene: TRBD1; j_gene: TRBJ2-7; abundance: few; v_gene: TRBV7-9; len: 16; CDR3nt: TGTGCCAGCAGCTTAGCCGGGACAGGGGTTCGCTACGAGCAGTACTTC; CDR3aa: CASSLAGTGVRYEQYF
d_gene: -; j_gene: TRBJ2-7; abundance: many; v_gene: TRBV20-1; len: 13; CDR3nt: TGCAGTGCTAGACAGAGGATATCCTACGAGCAGTACTTC; CDR3aa: CSARQRISYEQYF
d_gene: -; j_gene: TRBJ1-5; abundance: -; v_gene: TRBV28; len: 14; CDR3nt: TGTGCCAGCAGTTTGGTAGAAGGCAATCAGCCCCAGCATTTT; CDR3aa: CASSLVEGNQPQHF
d_gene: TRBD1; j_gene: TRBJ1-3; abundance: -; v_gene: TRBV20-1; len: 14; CDR3nt: TGCAGTGCCGAGACAGGGGGAATTAGGAACACCAGATATTTT; CDR3aa: CSAETGGIRNTRYF
d_gene: -; j_gene: TRBJ2-7; abundance: -; v_gene: TRBV21-1; len: 20; CDR3nt: TGTGCCAGCAGCTCACGTGGACTAGCGGGGGTTTACCGCTCCTACAATGAGCAGTACTTC; CDR3aa: CASSSRGLAGVYRSYNEQYF
d_gene: -; j_gene: TRBJ2-1; abundance: few; v_gene: TRBV3-1; len: 17; CDR3nt: TGTGCCAGCAGCCAAGAAAGAGCCCGTAACAGAAACAATGAGCAGTTCTTC; CDR3aa: CASSQERARNRNNEQFF
d_gene: TRBD1; j_gene: TRBJ1-2; abundance: many; v_gene: TRBV27; len: 14; CDR3nt: TGTGCCAGCTCATGGGGACAGGGGAACTATGGCTACACCTTC; CDR3aa: CASSWGQGNYGYTF
d_gene: -; j_gene: TRBJ1-1; abundance: -; v_gene: TRBV29-1; len: 11; CDR3nt: TGCAGCGGGGCCCGGGGCACTGAAGCTTTCTTT; CDR3aa: CSGARGTEAFF
d_gene: TRBD1; j_gene: TRBJ2-5; abundance: many; v_gene: TRBV9; len: 14; CDR3nt: TGTGCCAGCAGCGAAGGACAGGGGACGGTGACCCAGTACTTC; CDR3aa: CASSEGQGTVTQYF
d_gene: -; j_gene: TRBJ2-3; abundance: -; v_gene: TRBV15; len: 16; CDR3nt: TGTGCCACCAGCAGAGATGGGGGCACCGGCACAGATACGCAGTATTTT; CDR3aa: CATSRDGGTGTDTQYF